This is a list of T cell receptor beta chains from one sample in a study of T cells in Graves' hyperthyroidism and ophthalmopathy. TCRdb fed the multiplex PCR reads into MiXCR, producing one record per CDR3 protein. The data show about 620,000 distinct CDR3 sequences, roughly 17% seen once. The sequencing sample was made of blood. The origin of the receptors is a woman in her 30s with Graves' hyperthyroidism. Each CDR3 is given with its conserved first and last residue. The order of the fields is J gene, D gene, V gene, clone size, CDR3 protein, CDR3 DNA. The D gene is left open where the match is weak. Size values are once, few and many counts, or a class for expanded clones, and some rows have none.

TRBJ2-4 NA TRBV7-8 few CASSLSTENIQYF TGTGCCAGCAGCTTATCGACGGAAAACATTCAGTACTTC
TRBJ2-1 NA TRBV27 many CATSGESTGSYNEQFF TGTGCCACCTCTGGGGAATCGACGGGCTCCTACAATGAGCAGTTCTTC
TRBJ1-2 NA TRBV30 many CAWRAGANYGYTF TGTGCCTGGAGAGCAGGGGCTAACTATGGCTACACCTTC
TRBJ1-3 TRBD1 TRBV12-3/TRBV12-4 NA CAGRTGADTIYF TGTGCCGGACGGACAGGGGCGGACACCATATATTTT
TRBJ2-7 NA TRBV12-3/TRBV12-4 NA CASTTHSRANEQYF TGTGCCAGCACCACCCACAGCAGGGCCAACGAGCAGTACTTC
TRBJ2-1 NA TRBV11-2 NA CASSRGFSGSSYNEQFF TGTGCCAGCAGCCGGGGGTTTAGCGGTAGCTCCTACAATGAGCAGTTCTTC
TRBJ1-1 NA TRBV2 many CASTPLRGAEAFF TGTGCCAGCACCCCCCTGAGGGGGGCTGAAGCTTTCTTT
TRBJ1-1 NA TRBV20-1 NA CSASRGAEAFF TGCAGTGCTTCGAGGGGCGCTGAAGCTTTCTTT
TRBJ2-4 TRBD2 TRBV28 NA CAIDSGRAKNIQYF TGTGCCATCGATAGCGGGAGAGCCAAAAACATTCAGTACTTC
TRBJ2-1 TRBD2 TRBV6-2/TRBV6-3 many CASSGPYSGRIEQFF TGTGCCAGCAGTGGTCCTTATAGCGGGAGGATTGAGCAGTTCTTC
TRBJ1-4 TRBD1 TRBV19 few CASSTGQVREKLFF TGTGCCAGTAGTACGGGACAGGTCCGTGAAAAACTGTTTTTT
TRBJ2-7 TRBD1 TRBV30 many CAWTRDSFYEQYF TGTGCCTGGACCAGGGACAGCTTCTACGAGCAGTACTTC
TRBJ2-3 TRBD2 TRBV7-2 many CASRSGSGSDTQYF TGTGCCAGCAGAAGCGGGAGTGGCTCAGATACGCAGTATTTT
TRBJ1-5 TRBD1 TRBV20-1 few CSASPPGQGGQPQHF TGCAGTGCTAGTCCCCCCGGACAGGGAGGACAGCCCCAGCATTTT
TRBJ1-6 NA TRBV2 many CASSEAIFSPLHF TGTGCCAGCAGTGAAGCCATTTTTTCACCCCTCCACTTT
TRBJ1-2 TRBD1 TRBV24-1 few CATSDSDRAWGYTF TGTGCCACCAGTGATTCGGACAGGGCTTGGGGCTACACCTTC
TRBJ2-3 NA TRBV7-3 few CASSEDRSHTDTQYF TGTGCCAGCAGCGAGGACAGAAGTCACACAGATACGCAGTATTTT
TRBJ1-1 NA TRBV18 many CASSDQDESEAFF TGTGCCAGCTCAGACCAGGACGAGTCTGAAGCTTTCTTT
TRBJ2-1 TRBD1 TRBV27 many CASSLGQGYGEQFF TGTGCCAGCAGTTTGGGACAGGGGTATGGTGAGCAGTTCTTC
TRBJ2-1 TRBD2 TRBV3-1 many CASSHTRAGHEQFF TGTGCCAGCAGCCACACCCGAGCGGGACATGAGCAGTTCTTC
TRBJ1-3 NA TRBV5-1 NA CASSLEGSLSGNTIYF TGCGCCAGCAGCTTGGAGGGCAGTCTATCTGGAAACACCATATATTTT
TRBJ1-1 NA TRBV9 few CASSVDRMNTEAFF TGTGCCAGCAGCGTAGATAGGATGAACACTGAAGCTTTCTTT
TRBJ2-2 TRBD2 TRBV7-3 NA CASSLILAGGPGELFF TGTGCCAGCAGCTTAATCCTAGCGGGAGGCCCCGGGGAGCTGTTTTTT
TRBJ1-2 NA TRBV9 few CASSVVRENDYGYTF TGTGCCAGCAGCGTAGTCCGAGAAAACGATTATGGCTACACCTTC
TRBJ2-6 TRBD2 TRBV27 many CASRGRGLLARANVLTF TGTGCCAGCAGGGGGAGGGGCTTATTGGCGAGGGCCAACGTCCTGACTTTC
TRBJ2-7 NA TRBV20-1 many CSARDQQGGPYEQYF TGCAGTGCTAGAGATCAACAGGGAGGACCCTACGAGCAGTACTTC
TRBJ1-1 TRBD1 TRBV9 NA CASSTGTGALFTEAFF TGTGCCAGCAGCACCGGGACAGGGGCCCTTTTTACTGAAGCTTTCTTT
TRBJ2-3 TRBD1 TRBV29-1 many CSVPGTASTDTQYF TGCAGCGTCCCCGGGACAGCGAGCACAGATACGCAGTATTTT
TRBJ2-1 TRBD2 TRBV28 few CASSSLGLAGVPEQFF TGTGCCAGCAGTTCCTTGGGACTAGCGGGAGTACCTGAGCAGTTCTTC
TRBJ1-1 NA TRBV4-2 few CASSQRVGTQNTEAFF TGTGCCAGCAGCCAACGGGTTGGGACACAAAACACTGAAGCTTTCTTT
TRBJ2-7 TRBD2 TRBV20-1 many CSAKSSSGTRYEQYF TGCAGTGCTAAGAGCTCTAGCGGGACTCGGTACGAGCAGTACTTC
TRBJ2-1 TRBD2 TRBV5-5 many CASSLGAGGHNEQFF TGTGCCAGCAGCTTGGGAGCGGGAGGCCACAATGAGCAGTTCTTC
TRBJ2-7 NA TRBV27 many CASSLGARSYEQYF TGTGCCAGCAGTTTGGGGGCTCGGTCCTACGAGCAGTACTTC
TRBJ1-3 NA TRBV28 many CASSSADNAYSGNTIYF TGTGCCAGCAGCTCCGCCGATAACGCTTACTCTGGAAACACCATATATTTT
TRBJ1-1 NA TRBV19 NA CASKSVGSGNTEAFF TGTGCCAGTAAAAGTGTGGGTTCCGGGAACACTGAAGCTTTCTTT
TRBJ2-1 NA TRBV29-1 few CSVLHENNEQFF TGCAGCGTCCTACACGAAAACAATGAGCAGTTCTTC
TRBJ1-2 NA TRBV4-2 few CASSQDEGLNYGYTF TGTGCCAGCAGCCAAGATGAGGGGCTCAACTATGGCTACACCTTC
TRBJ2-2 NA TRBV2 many CASITNTGELFF TGTGCCAGCATTACGAACACCGGGGAGCTGTTTTTT
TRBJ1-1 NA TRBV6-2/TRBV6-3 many CASSSSSPGDDTEAFF TGTGCCAGCAGTTCGTCCTCCCCAGGGGACGACACTGAAGCTTTCTTT
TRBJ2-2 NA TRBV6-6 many CASSYRGRGSGELFF TGTGCCAGCAGTTACCGGGGGAGAGGGAGCGGGGAGCTGTTTTTT
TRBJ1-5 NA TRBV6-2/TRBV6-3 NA CASSEPHGAQPQHF TGTGCCAGCAGCGAACCGCATGGGGCGCAGCCCCAGCATTTT
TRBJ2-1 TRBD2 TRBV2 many CASLGGPSGSLNEQFF TGTGCCAGCCTAGGGGGTCCTAGCGGGAGTTTAAATGAGCAGTTCTTC
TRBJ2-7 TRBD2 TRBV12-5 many CASGGTSGAYEQYF TGTGCTAGTGGTGGGACTAGCGGAGCCTACGAGCAGTACTTC
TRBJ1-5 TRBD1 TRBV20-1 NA CSAMGGGGRDQPQHF TGCAGTGCTATGGGAGGGGGCGGAAGGGATCAGCCCCAGCATTTT
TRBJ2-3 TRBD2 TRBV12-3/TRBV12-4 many CASSLVTSGYTDTQYF TGTGCCAGCAGTTTAGTGACTAGCGGATACACAGATACGCAGTATTTT
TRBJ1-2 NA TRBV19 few CASSDPSGWSGYTF TGTGCCAGTAGTGATCCCTCAGGGTGGTCTGGCTACACCTTC
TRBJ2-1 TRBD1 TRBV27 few CASSLRDRANEQFF TGTGCCAGCAGTCTCCGGGACAGGGCAAATGAGCAGTTCTTC
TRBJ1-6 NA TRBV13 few CASSLGRWDKYSPLHF TGTGCCAGCAGCTTAGGCCGCTGGGACAAGTACTCACCCCTCCACTTT
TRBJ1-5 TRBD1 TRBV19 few CASTWDRGSNQPQHF TGTGCCAGTACCTGGGACAGGGGGAGCAATCAGCCCCAGCATTTT